This TCR beta chain derives from a study of blood T cell repertoires in COVID-19. In the study overall: The study drew acute and convalescent COVID-19 samples from the United States, Italy and Spain. PBMCs, B-cell-depleted T cells, or T cells provided the cDNA or gDNA that made up the material.

This CDR3 contains 13 residues. Trimming cost V 6 bases and J 3 bases, with 11 bases left between them. In the original analysis: Amplification of reference gene primers was used by the study to estimate nucleated cell counts. Assay: immunoSEQ multiplex PCR; the TCRdb copy retains only in-frame clones and omits some. V, J and clone size derive from that table, while D and trimming were established from the DNA sequence. Of about 55,000 clones in the sample, more than 80% were seen once. The chain carries TRBV12-3 or TRBV12-4 and TRBJ1-2; weak D call: TRBD1 (6 bases). This receptor was identified in a human donor in a cohort sampled during active COVID-19. Sequencing was performed on peripheral blood. The CDR3 loop reads CASRAGTYYGYTF. The CDR3 region has the DNA TGTGCCAGCAGAGCCGGGACATACTATGGCTACACCTTC.